Following are 11 T cell receptor beta chains from one sample sequenced in a study of cytomegalovirus exposure and HLA in healthy donors. This table comes from immunoSEQ multiplex PCR, and its TCRdb copy is limited to in-frame clones, with some not included. Of 150,000 or so clones listed, about 86% are singletons. The sample comprised PBMCs. These receptors all come from a human donor in good health.

This rearrangement joins TRBV6-5 to TRBJ2-5; D remains unclear. V lost 5 bases to trimming and J lost 4 bases, with 11 bases between them. The CDR3 length is 13 residues. Germline loops: CDR1 MNHEY, CDR2 SVGAGI. The CDR3 DNA reads as TGTGCCAGCAGTCCGCAAAGAGGAGAGACCCAGTACTTC. Translating gives CASSPQRGETQYF.

The chain couples TRBV2 to TRBJ2-7; D is possibly TRBD2 (5 bases). CDR1 is SNHLY and CDR2 is FYNNEI in the germline V gene. V lost 0 bases and J lost 4, with 13 bases in between. CDR3 size: 15 residues. CDR3 region: CASSEAPTGFYEQYF. CDR3 in DNA: TGTGCCAGCAGTGAAGCCCCAACGGGGTTTTACGAGCAGTACTTC.

The V call is TRBV28, the J call TRBJ2-2, with 12 bases matching TRBD2. This CDR3 region has 12 residues. CDR1 and CDR2 (germline): MDHEN, SYDVKM. The junction had 0 bases not matched to a gene; V was cut back by 11 bases and J by 5 bases. The CDR3 sequence is CAGTSGTGELFF. CDR3 DNA sequence: TGTGCCGGGACTAGCGGGACCGGGGAGCTGTTTTTT. The whole variable domain, remainder taken from reference TRBV28 and TRBJ2-2, is DVKVTQSSRYLVKRTGEKVFLECVQDMDHENMFWYRQDPGLGLRLIYFSYDVKMKEKGDIPEGYSVSREKKERFSLILESASTNQTSMYLCAGTSGTGELFFGEGSRLTVL.

The gene calls are TRBV7-2 and TRBJ1-6, with D tentatively TRBD1 (5 bases). The germline V and J ends were trimmed by 8 bases and 7 bases, with 18 bases remaining between them. The germline V gene encodes CDR1 SGHTA and CDR2 FQGNSA. This CDR3 has 15 residues. CDR3 DNA: TGTGCCAGCGGGCGAGGAGGGACGCGGAATTCACCCCTCCACTTT. Translating it yields CASGRGGTRNSPLHF.

There are a few counts of this clone. J is TRBJ1-3 and V is TRBV6-5, with D perhaps matching TRBD1 (6 bases). Deletions cut 10 bases from V and 5 bases from J, with 12 bases between. This CDR3 is 12 amino acids long. From germline, CDR1 is MNHEY and CDR2 SVGAGI. CDR3 DNA: TGTGCCACCCAGGACAGACGAAACACCATATATTTT. It codes for CATQDRRNTIYF.

The V gene is TRBV7-3, the J gene TRBJ2-1; 7 bases match TRBD1. Per the germline V gene, CDR1 is SGHTA and CDR2 is FQGTGA. V lost 3 bases and J lost 7; bases outside the gene matches: 9. This CDR3 region has 15 residues. The CDR3: CASSFSTGLENEQFF. The CDR3, as DNA: TGTGCCAGCAGCTTTTCGACAGGGTTGGAGAATGAGCAGTTCTTC.

The chain joins TRBV30 to TRBJ1-4; no clear D. This CDR3 has 15 amino acids. Germline assignment: CDR1 GTSNPN and CDR2 SVGIG (reference sequence). Deletions cut 2 bases from V and 0 bases from J, with 10 bases between. The CDR3, as DNA: TGTGCCTGGAGTCCACGTCGAGCAACTAATGAAAAACTGTTTTTT. Translated: CAWSPRRATNEKLFF.

J is TRBJ2-7 and V is TRBV20-1; tentatively, D is TRBD2 (5 bases). Deletions cut 1 base from V and 6 bases from J, with 7 bases between. The CDR3 loop spans 11 amino acids. The germline V gene encodes CDR1 DFQATT and CDR2 SNEGSKA (reference sequence). The CDR3 DNA follows: TGCAGTGCTAGAGCGGGGATCGAGCAGTACTTC. It specifies CSARAGIEQYF.

This sequence joins TRBV28 and TRBJ2-3; 7 nucleotides align to TRBD1. Trimming took 7 bases from V and 1 from J; bases not matched to a gene: 2. Germline values: CDR1 MDHEN, CDR2 SYDVKM. This CDR3 spans 13 amino acids. CDR3 in amino acids: CASKGAGTDTQYF. The CDR3 nucleotides are TGTGCCAGCAAGGGGGCAGGCACAGATACGCAGTATTTT.

V and J are TRBV29-1 and TRBJ2-3; 7 positions agree with TRBD2. CDR1 and CDR2 from the germline V gene are SQVTM and ANQGSEA. V shed 6 bases, J shed 2 bases, and the junction held 5 bases outside the gene matches. CDR3 size: 13 residues. Written as DNA, the CDR3 is TGCAGCGTGGCCGGGACTATCACAGATACGCAGTATTTT. Translation gives CSVAGTITDTQYF.

The V gene is TRBV27, the J gene TRBJ2-7; D may be TRBD2 (6 bases). This CDR3 spans 13 amino acids. V was pared by 4 bases and J by 4 bases, with 11 bases between. Germline loops: CDR1 MNHEY, CDR2 SMNVEV (reference sequence). The CDR3 DNA reads as TGTGCCAGCAGTTCTGGGGGGTTATACGAGCAGTACTTC. It is translated as CASSSGGLYEQYF.